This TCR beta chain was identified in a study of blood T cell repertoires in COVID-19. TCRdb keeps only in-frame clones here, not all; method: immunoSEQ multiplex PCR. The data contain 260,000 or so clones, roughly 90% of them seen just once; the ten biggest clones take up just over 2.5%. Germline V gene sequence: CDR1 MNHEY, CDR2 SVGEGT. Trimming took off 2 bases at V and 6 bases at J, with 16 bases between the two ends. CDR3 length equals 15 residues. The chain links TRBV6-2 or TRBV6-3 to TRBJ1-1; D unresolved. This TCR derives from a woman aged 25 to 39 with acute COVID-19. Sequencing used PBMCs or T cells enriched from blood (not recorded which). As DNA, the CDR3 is TGTGCCAGCAGTTACCCCGATTCAACAAACGCTGAAGCTTTCTTT. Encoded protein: CASSYPDSTNAEAFF.